Listed below are T cell receptor beta chains from one sample, sequenced in a study of blood T cells in healthy people across ages. TCRdb re-called the 5' RACE reads with MiXCR, one entry per CDR3 protein. Among over a million distinct CDR3 sequences listed, 40% to 45% were seen once. The sequenced sample consisted of blood. Receptors originate from a woman aged 60-75 years in good health. Both conserved end residues are part of each CDR3. The order of the fields is J gene, clone size, D gene, V gene, CDR3 DNA, CDR3 protein. A D gene is named only where the DNA matches it firmly. Not all rows give a size; the values are once, few, many and, for expanded clones, a class.

J gene: TRBJ2-2
clone size: NA
D gene: NA
V gene: TRBV12-3/TRBV12-4
CDR3 DNA: TGTGCCACCTTTAGCGTTCAGGAAACCGGGGAGCTGTTTTTT
CDR3 protein: CATFSVQETGELFF

J gene: TRBJ2-7
clone size: once
D gene: TRBD1
V gene: TRBV28
CDR3 DNA: TGTGCCAGCAGTTCGGGACAGGGTAGCCCCTACAATGAGCAGTACTTC
CDR3 protein: CASSSGQGSPYNEQYF

J gene: TRBJ2-5
clone size: NA
D gene: TRBD2
V gene: TRBV5-1
CDR3 DNA: TGCGCCGGCAGCTTGCCTAGCGGGAGGGCCGGGGAGACCCAGTACTTC
CDR3 protein: CAGSLPSGRAGETQYF

J gene: TRBJ2-5
clone size: few
D gene: NA
V gene: TRBV20-1
CDR3 DNA: TGCAGTGCTAGAGGTACGACAGCTTGGAGGCAGTACTTC
CDR3 protein: CSARGTTAWRQYF

J gene: TRBJ1-3
clone size: NA
D gene: NA
V gene: TRBV29-1
CDR3 DNA: TGCAGCGTTGAAGATCGTATGAGAACAGCTGGAAACACCATATATTTT
CDR3 protein: CSVEDRMRTAGNTIYF

J gene: TRBJ2-1
clone size: NA
D gene: TRBD2
V gene: TRBV27
CDR3 DNA: TGTGCCAGCAGCTCCTACCGGACTAGCGGGGGCTCCTACAATGAGCAGTTCTTC
CDR3 protein: CASSSYRTSGGSYNEQFF

J gene: TRBJ2-7
clone size: NA
D gene: NA
V gene: TRBV29-1
CDR3 DNA: TGCAGCGTTGAACGGCGGGCCAACAATGAGCAGTACTTC
CDR3 protein: CSVERRANNEQYF

J gene: TRBJ2-4
clone size: NA
D gene: NA
V gene: TRBV20-1
CDR3 DNA: TGCAGTGCTAGACCCCCCGGGGGTACCAAAAACATTCAGTACTTC
CDR3 protein: CSARPPGGTKNIQYF

J gene: TRBJ1-1
clone size: NA
D gene: TRBD1
V gene: TRBV28
CDR3 DNA: TGTGCCAGCAGTCCGGGGGGACAGATAACTGAAGCTTTCTTT
CDR3 protein: CASSPGGQITEAFF

J gene: TRBJ2-1
clone size: NA
D gene: NA
V gene: TRBV12-3/TRBV12-4
CDR3 DNA: TGTGCCAGCAGCCAACCCCCGGGCGATGAGCAGTTCTTC
CDR3 protein: CASSQPPGDEQFF

J gene: TRBJ2-7
clone size: NA
D gene: NA
V gene: TRBV20-1
CDR3 DNA: TGCAGTGCTGGTACTTCCGCAAGCTCCTACGAGCAGTACTTC
CDR3 protein: CSAGTSASSYEQYF

J gene: TRBJ2-7
clone size: once
D gene: NA
V gene: TRBV21-1
CDR3 DNA: TGTGCCAGCAGCAGCGTCAGGGGGAACTGCTACGAGCGGTACTTC
CDR3 protein: CASSSVRGNCYERYF

J gene: TRBJ2-3
clone size: many
D gene: NA
V gene: TRBV20-1
CDR3 DNA: TGCAGTGCTAGACCTCCCGATGCGGGAAGACCAGATACGCAGTATTTT
CDR3 protein: CSARPPDAGRPDTQYF

J gene: TRBJ2-2
clone size: few
D gene: TRBD2
V gene: TRBV7-3
CDR3 DNA: TGTGCCAGCAGCTTCCTAGCGGGAGGTGTCGGGGAGCTGTTTTTT
CDR3 protein: CASSFLAGGVGELFF

J gene: TRBJ2-7
clone size: NA
D gene: NA
V gene: TRBV28
CDR3 DNA: TGTGCCAGCAGTTGGGCCCCTACTGGTTCCTACGAGCAGTACTTC
CDR3 protein: CASSWAPTGSYEQYF

J gene: TRBJ2-3
clone size: NA
D gene: TRBD1
V gene: TRBV25-1
CDR3 DNA: TGTGCCAGCAGTGCTGGGGACAGCTACACAGATACGCAGTATTTT
CDR3 protein: CASSAGDSYTDTQYF

J gene: TRBJ2-5
clone size: NA
D gene: TRBD2
V gene: TRBV27
CDR3 DNA: TGTGCCAGCAGTTTGATAAGCGGGAGAGGAGAGACCCAGTACTTC
CDR3 protein: CASSLISGRGETQYF

J gene: TRBJ2-7
clone size: NA
D gene: TRBD2
V gene: TRBV7-9
CDR3 DNA: TGTGCCAGCAGCTTCCCGGGACTAGCGGGCCATGAGCAGTACTTC
CDR3 protein: CASSFPGLAGHEQYF

J gene: TRBJ1-6
clone size: NA
D gene: NA
V gene: TRBV5-5
CDR3 DNA: TGTGCCAGCAGCTTACCCTGGACGGGTTCACCCCTCCACTTT
CDR3 protein: CASSLPWTGSPLHF

J gene: TRBJ2-1
clone size: few
D gene: NA
V gene: TRBV7-9
CDR3 DNA: TGTGCCAGCAGCCTAATCCCGACAGGGAGGCATGAGCAGTTCTTC
CDR3 protein: CASSLIPTGRHEQFF

J gene: TRBJ2-1
clone size: many
D gene: NA
V gene: TRBV7-9
CDR3 DNA: TGTGCCAGCAGCCCGGACAGAATGGGTGAGCAGTTCTTC
CDR3 protein: CASSPDRMGEQFF

J gene: TRBJ1-5
clone size: once
D gene: NA
V gene: TRBV21-1
CDR3 DNA: TGTGCCAGCAGTCATACAGGGGGCCCTCCACCTAATAACAATCAGCCCCAGCATTTT
CDR3 protein: CASSHTGGPPPNNNQPQHF

J gene: TRBJ2-5
clone size: NA
D gene: NA
V gene: TRBV2
CDR3 DNA: TGTGCCAGCAACACATGGCAGAACGTGGAGACCCAGTACTTC
CDR3 protein: CASNTWQNVETQYF

J gene: TRBJ2-1
clone size: NA
D gene: NA
V gene: TRBV10-3
CDR3 DNA: TGTGCCATCAGTGAATTATACGGAACCATCAATGAGCAGTTCTTC
CDR3 protein: CAISELYGTINEQFF

J gene: TRBJ2-3
clone size: NA
D gene: NA
V gene: TRBV7-9
CDR3 DNA: TGTGCCAGCAGACCAGGGGCAATGGCAGATACGCAGTATTTT
CDR3 protein: CASRPGAMADTQYF

J gene: TRBJ2-5
clone size: NA
D gene: NA
V gene: TRBV20-1
CDR3 DNA: TGCAGTGCCTTGAGCGCGAGAGAGACCCAGTACTTC
CDR3 protein: CSALSARETQYF

J gene: TRBJ2-7
clone size: NA
D gene: NA
V gene: TRBV20-1
CDR3 DNA: TGCAGTGTCCTGTTGCCCCGGGATGGCTCCTACGAGCAGTACTTC
CDR3 protein: CSVLLPRDGSYEQYF

J gene: TRBJ2-1
clone size: few
D gene: TRBD2
V gene: TRBV5-1
CDR3 DNA: TGCGCCAGCAGCTTGGCGAGCGTAGCGGGAGCCAATGAGCAGTTCTTC
CDR3 protein: CASSLASVAGANEQFF

J gene: TRBJ1-2
clone size: few
D gene: NA
V gene: TRBV12-3/TRBV12-4
CDR3 DNA: TGTGCCAGCAGTTCAGTGGGCATTGAGGGGTATGGCTACACCTTC
CDR3 protein: CASSSVGIEGYGYTF

J gene: TRBJ1-2
clone size: NA
D gene: NA
V gene: TRBV10-3
CDR3 DNA: TGTGCCATCAGTGAGTCAGCGAGGGACTATGGCTGCACCTTC
CDR3 protein: CAISESARDYGCTF

J gene: TRBJ1-2
clone size: NA
D gene: TRBD1
V gene: TRBV27
CDR3 DNA: TGTGCCAGCACCACCGGGACAGGGGGTGGCTACACCTTC
CDR3 protein: CASTTGTGGGYTF

J gene: TRBJ2-1
clone size: NA
D gene: NA
V gene: TRBV3-1
CDR3 DNA: TGTGCCAGCAGCCAAGATGCCAGGGCCAGCTACAATGAGCAGTTCTTC
CDR3 protein: CASSQDARASYNEQFF

J gene: TRBJ2-1
clone size: NA
D gene: NA
V gene: TRBV20-1
CDR3 DNA: TGCAGTGCTCGACGGGACACCTTCAATGAGCAGTTCTTC
CDR3 protein: CSARRDTFNEQFF

J gene: TRBJ1-2
clone size: NA
D gene: NA
V gene: TRBV5-4
CDR3 DNA: TGTGCCAGCAGCTTGGGGGCGGAAGCCTATGGCTACACCTTC
CDR3 protein: CASSLGAEAYGYTF

J gene: TRBJ1-2
clone size: NA
D gene: TRBD1
V gene: TRBV7-9
CDR3 DNA: TGTGCCAGCAGCTTAACAGGGGGCTGGGATGGCTACACCTTC
CDR3 protein: CASSLTGGWDGYTF

J gene: TRBJ2-3
clone size: NA
D gene: TRBD1
V gene: TRBV20-1
CDR3 DNA: TGCAGTGCGGAGAGGGTGGACAGGGGATTCACAGATACGCAGTATTTT
CDR3 protein: CSAERVDRGFTDTQYF

J gene: TRBJ2-7
clone size: NA
D gene: NA
V gene: TRBV15
CDR3 DNA: TGTGCCACCAGCAGAGATAGGGGAGGGGGCTGGGGCTACGAGCAGTACTTC
CDR3 protein: CATSRDRGGGWGYEQYF

J gene: TRBJ2-7
clone size: NA
D gene: TRBD1
V gene: TRBV5-1
CDR3 DNA: TGCGCCAGCAGCCAGGATGGACAGGGGCAGTACTTC
CDR3 protein: CASSQDGQGQYF

J gene: TRBJ2-1
clone size: NA
D gene: NA
V gene: TRBV10-3
CDR3 DNA: TGTGCCAGGGGGGTCACAGCCGCCAATGAGCAGTTCTTC
CDR3 protein: CARGVTAANEQFF

J gene: TRBJ2-1
clone size: NA
D gene: TRBD2
V gene: TRBV20-1
CDR3 DNA: TGCAGTGCTAGAGGGCTAGCGGGAACGTTGAATGAGCAGTTCTTC
CDR3 protein: CSARGLAGTLNEQFF

J gene: TRBJ2-3
clone size: NA
D gene: NA
V gene: TRBV18
CDR3 DNA: TGTGCCAGCTCACTCAGGTCGGTGGGTCCTAGCACAGATACGCAGTATTTT
CDR3 protein: CASSLRSVGPSTDTQYF

J gene: TRBJ2-4
clone size: few
D gene: TRBD2
V gene: TRBV20-1
CDR3 DNA: TGCAGTGCTAGAGAGGACCCGGGGGGAAACATTCAGTACTTC
CDR3 protein: CSAREDPGGNIQYF

J gene: TRBJ2-7
clone size: NA
D gene: TRBD1
V gene: TRBV20-1
CDR3 DNA: TGCAGTGCTAGAGATCTGAGACAGGGAGATTACGAGCAGTACTTC
CDR3 protein: CSARDLRQGDYEQYF

J gene: TRBJ2-7
clone size: few
D gene: TRBD2
V gene: TRBV4-1
CDR3 DNA: TGCGCCAGCAGCCAAGATAGAGCGGGAGGCTCCTACGAGCAGTACTTC
CDR3 protein: CASSQDRAGGSYEQYF

J gene: TRBJ2-3
clone size: NA
D gene: NA
V gene: TRBV5-1
CDR3 DNA: TGCGCCAGCAGCCCTCAGCCCGGCCCGGGAGATACGCAGTATTTT
CDR3 protein: CASSPQPGPGDTQYF

J gene: TRBJ2-1
clone size: few
D gene: NA
V gene: TRBV12-3/TRBV12-4
CDR3 DNA: TGTGCCAGCAGTCCCCTGGGAGGAGGTCCGGGTGAGCAGTTCTTC
CDR3 protein: CASSPLGGGPGEQFF

J gene: TRBJ2-7
clone size: NA
D gene: TRBD1
V gene: TRBV5-1
CDR3 DNA: TGCGCCAGCAGCTCCCCGACAGGGGGCTTTTACGAGCAGTACTTC
CDR3 protein: CASSSPTGGFYEQYF

J gene: TRBJ2-7
clone size: NA
D gene: NA
V gene: TRBV20-1
CDR3 DNA: TGCAGTGCGGCTGCGGGTAGCTCCTACGAGCAGTACTTC
CDR3 protein: CSAAAGSSYEQYF

J gene: TRBJ2-7
clone size: few
D gene: NA
V gene: TRBV27
CDR3 DNA: TGTGCCAGCGGCCACACGGGAGAGAGCTCCTACGAGCAGTACTTC
CDR3 protein: CASGHTGESSYEQYF

J gene: TRBJ2-3
clone size: NA
D gene: NA
V gene: TRBV29-1
CDR3 DNA: TGCAGCGTTAGACAGGTCGGCGCAGGTACGCAGTATTTT
CDR3 protein: CSVRQVGAGTQYF

J gene: TRBJ2-4
clone size: few
D gene: TRBD1
V gene: TRBV7-8
CDR3 DNA: TGTGCCAGCAGCTTAAATTCGGGACAGGGGTTGAGAAGTGTCAACATTCAGTACTTC
CDR3 protein: CASSLNSGQGLRSVNIQYF

J gene: TRBJ2-5
clone size: few
D gene: NA
V gene: TRBV4-1
CDR3 DNA: TGCGCCAGCAGCCAAGGGGCAGGGTCGTGGGCCCAGTACTTC
CDR3 protein: CASSQGAGSWAQYF

J gene: TRBJ2-1
clone size: NA
D gene: TRBD2
V gene: TRBV10-3
CDR3 DNA: TGTGCCATCAGTGAGCCGGGACTAGCGGGAGTTTACAATGAGCAGTTCTTC
CDR3 protein: CAISEPGLAGVYNEQFF

J gene: TRBJ2-1
clone size: NA
D gene: NA
V gene: TRBV25-1
CDR3 DNA: TGTGCCAGCAGTGATCCGACAGGCCTCCAAGAGACCCAGTTCTTC
CDR3 protein: CASSDPTGLQETQFF

J gene: TRBJ2-5
clone size: NA
D gene: TRBD2
V gene: TRBV7-9
CDR3 DNA: TGTGCCAGCAGGTCGAAACTAGCGGGAGAAGAGACCCAGTACTTC
CDR3 protein: CASRSKLAGEETQYF